This TCR beta chain was sequenced for a study of vaccination and CD4 T cells after COVID-19. Concerning this clonotype: Its target is not known.

The CDR3 covers 16 residues. V was pared by 3 bases and J by 2 bases, with 14 bases between. From germline, CDR1 is SGHTA and CDR2 FQGNSA. The treatment denotes: roughly 10-day PBMC culture with coronavirus spike peptide pools or control peptides (ViraFEST assay). Days 3 and 7 were when half the medium was replaced with fresh IL-2 medium. Cultured CD4+ T cells had their DNA profiled by the Oncomine TCR Beta short-read assay. Genomic DNA was isolated from cultured CD4+ T cells. TCRdb ran MiXCR on the PCR reads and lists one entry per CDR3 protein. Of about 11,000 distinct CDR3 sequences in the sample, roughly two fifths were seen once.

Source: CD4+ T cells from blood, cultured in vitro, taken after SARS-CoV-2 vaccination. This chain connects TRBV7-2 to TRBJ1-5; D is uncertain. The source of this sequence is a human donor who had recovered from COVID-19. The CDR3, as DNA: TGTGCCAGCAGCTTGGGAGGCCTTGGTGGCAATCAGCCCCAGCATTTT. Translating it yields CASSLGGLGGNQPQHF.